A single TCR beta chain is shown here with its context. Its target is not known. The authors extracted RNA and reverse transcribed it into cDNA as the sequencing template. The data were produced by immunoSEQ multiplex PCR, yet TCRdb's version contains in-frame clones alone and is incomplete. The sample shows 210,000 or so clones, approximately 67% of them seen only once. The treatment here: oral pan-JAK inhibitor, 5-10 mg twice daily. Germline assignment: CDR1 SQVTM and CDR2 ANQGSEA. The V segment lost 4 bases and the J segment 1 base; nucleotides outside the gene matches: 5. This CDR3 comprises 15 residues. This sample was included in a study of CD8+ T cells in alopecia areata. Notes on the study in general: Lesional scalp, notably in alopecia totalis/universalis, had clonality above that of normal scalp.

The material was CD4+ T cells sorted from blood, obtained at week 44, from a patient treated with tofacitinib. The receptor was isolated from a human donor with alopecia areata. V usage is TRBV29-1 and J usage is TRBJ2-3, with TRBD2 matching 10 bases. The CDR3 protein is CSVVGLAGGTDTQYF. CDR3 in DNA: TGCAGCGTTGTAGGGCTAGCGGGGGGCACAGATACGCAGTATTTT.